The 10 T cell receptor beta chains listed next were all sequenced from one sample in a study of blood T cell repertoires in COVID-19. Generated by immunoSEQ multiplex PCR, the TCRdb table keeps only in-frame clones and is missing some. The sample has 40,000 to 55,000 clones, approximately 91% seen once; the top ten hold more than 9.5%. Material: peripheral blood. The receptors come from a woman of 80 years or more with acute or convalescent COVID-19.

This sequence joins TRBV29-1 and TRBJ2-3, with a tentative D call TRBD1 (6 bases). Germline V gene sequence: CDR1 SQVTM, CDR2 ANQGSEA. The CDR3 sequence is 13 residues long. The V end was cut by 6 bases, the J end by 7 bases, with 17 bases between. The CDR3 here is CSVGQGTKHTQYF. The DNA of the CDR3 is TGCAGCGTGGGCCAGGGGACAAAACATACGCAGTATTTT.

V usage is TRBV4-1 and J usage is TRBJ2-3, with 10 bases identical to TRBD2. V lost 1 base and J lost 0; bases outside the gene matches: 4. The CDR3 is made up of 17 amino acids. From germline, CDR1 is MGHRA and CDR2 YSYEKL. The CDR3 DNA reads as TGCGCCAGCAGCCAAGGGACTAGCGGCTCTAGCACAGATACGCAGTATTTT. This encodes CASSQGTSGSSTDTQYF.

J is TRBJ1-3 and V is TRBV18; TRBD1 might be the D (5 bases). CDR3 length equals 16 residues. Germline-derived CDR1 and CDR2 are KGHSH and LQKENI. The V end was cut by 1 base, the J end by 0 bases, with 10 bases between. CDR3 amino acids: CASSPLQGGSGNTIYF. Written as DNA, the CDR3 is TGTGCCAGCTCACCACTGCAGGGTGGCTCTGGAAACACCATATATTTT.

The rearrangement links TRBV18 to TRBJ2-5; D unclear. Germline CDR1 KGHSH, CDR2 LQKENI. The V and J ends lost 0 bases and 5 bases respectively, with 13 bases between them. The CDR3 sequence is 15 residues long. CDR3 region: CASSPPNSRTETQYF. CDR3 nucleotide sequence: TGTGCCAGCTCACCACCGAATTCGCGTACCGAGACCCAGTACTTC. Full variable domain (rest looked up from reference TRBV18 and TRBJ2-5): NAGVMQNPRHLVRRRGQEARLRCSPMKGHSHVYWYRQLPEEGLKFMVYLQKENIIDESGMPKERFSAEFPKEGPSILRIQQVVRGDSAAYFCASSPPNSRTETQYFGPGTRLLVL.

The rearrangement joins TRBV5-1 to TRBJ2-1; 11 nucleotides line up with TRBD2. The V segment lost 4 bases and the J segment 2 bases; nucleotides outside the gene matches: 5. Germline CDR1 reads SGHRS; CDR2 reads YFSETQ. The CDR3 runs 16 residues. The CDR3 protein is CASSPTLAGAYNEQFF. The CDR3 DNA reads TGCGCCAGCAGCCCGACACTAGCGGGGGCCTACAATGAGCAGTTCTTC.

V usage is TRBV5-4 and J usage is TRBJ1-2; 8 bases are a match to TRBD1. Per the germline V gene, CDR1 is SGHNT and CDR2 is YYREEE (reference sequence). V gave up 3 bases and J gave up 2 bases; unmatched junction bases: 9. The CDR3 length is 16 residues. CDR3 loop: CASSSGTGPLNYGYTF. CDR3 in DNA: TGTGCCAGCAGCTCCGGGACAGGCCCGTTAAACTATGGCTACACCTTC.

The genes are TRBV4-3 and TRBJ2-7; D gene uncertain. Per germline, CDR1 LGHNA and CDR2 YSLEER. The V and J ends lost 3 bases and 3 bases respectively, with 18 bases between them. CDR3 size: 16 residues. CDR3 protein: CASSHPNHGDLYEQYF. CDR3 DNA: TGCGCCAGCAGCCACCCTAATCACGGAGACCTCTACGAGCAGTACTTC.

J is TRBJ2-5 and V is TRBV7-2, with D perhaps matching TRBD2 (6 bases). CDR3 length: 15 residues. Per the germline V gene, CDR1 is SGHTA and CDR2 is FQGNSA. V shed 1 base and J shed 2 bases, with 11 bases lying between them. In nucleotides, the CDR3 is TGTGCCAGCAGCTTAGTGGGCGCGGGACAAGAGACCCAGTACTTC. This codes for CASSLVGAGQETQYF.

The rearrangement joins TRBV7-2 to TRBJ1-2, with 9 positions matching TRBD1. Per germline, CDR1 SGHTA and CDR2 FQGNSA. This CDR3 comprises 15 residues. The ends lost 4 bases at V and 6 bases at J; junction bases unmatched: 9. The CDR3 spells CASSSKPGQGHGYTF. The CDR3 bases are TGTGCCAGCAGCTCAAAACCGGGACAGGGTCATGGCTACACCTTC.

CDR3 sequence (DNA): TGTGCCAGCAGCTGGGGACAGGGGGCCGGTGGCTACACCTTC. It specifies CASSWGQGAGGYTF. The chain has TRBV5-4 and TRBJ1-2, with 12 nucleotides matching TRBD1. This CDR3 comprises 14 residues. Germline assignment: CDR1 SGHNT and CDR2 YYREEE (reference sequence). The J segment lost 7 bases and the V segment lost 3 bases, leaving 4 bases of the junction unmatched.